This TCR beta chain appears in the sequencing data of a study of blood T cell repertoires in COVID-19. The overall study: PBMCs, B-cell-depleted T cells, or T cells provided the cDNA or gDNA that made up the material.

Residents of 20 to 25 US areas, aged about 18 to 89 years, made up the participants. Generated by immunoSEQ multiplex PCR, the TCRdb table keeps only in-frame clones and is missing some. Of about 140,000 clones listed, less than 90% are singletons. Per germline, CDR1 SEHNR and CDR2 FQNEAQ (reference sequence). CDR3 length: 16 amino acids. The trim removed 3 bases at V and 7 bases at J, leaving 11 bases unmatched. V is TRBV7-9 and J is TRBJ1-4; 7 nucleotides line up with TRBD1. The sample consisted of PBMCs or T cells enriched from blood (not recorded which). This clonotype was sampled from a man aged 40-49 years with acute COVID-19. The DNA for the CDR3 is TGTGCCAGCAGCTTTACCGGGACGCCAGGGGGTGAAAAACTGTTTTTT. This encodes CASSFTGTPGGEKLFF.